This T cell receptor (beta chain) was identified in a study of shared clonotypes between healthy human individuals. Whole-study context: The donors, a couple of women and a few men, were aged 18 to 49. Each donor's CD8 memory used one plate, CD8 naive two, each CD4 subset three.

TCRdb's copy holds only in-frame clones and misses some; the assay was immunoSEQ multiplex PCR. The sample yields roughly 1,600,000 clones, approximately 98.5% seen once. Germline V gives CDR1 SGDLS, CDR2 YYNGEE. V was clipped by 0 bases and J by 3 bases; unmatched bases: 4. This CDR3 spans 15 amino acids. It was into CD45RA+ naive and CD45RA-negative memory subsets that the CD4+ cells were split. The chain combines TRBV9 with TRBJ2-7; 9 positions match TRBD2. The specimen was naive CD4+ T cells sorted from blood. The subset was: CD45RA+ positively selected. The clonotype comes from a man aged 25-45 years in good health. As DNA, the CDR3 is TGTGCCAGCAGCGTAGTTGCGGGAGGGTTCTACGAGCAGTACTTC. This sequence encodes CASSVVAGGFYEQYF. The full variable domain, with the rest looked up from reference TRBV9 and TRBJ2-7, is DSGVTQTPKHLITATGQRVTLRCSPRSGDLSVYWYQQSLDQGLQFLIQYYNGEERAKGNILERFSAQQFPDLHSELNLSSLELGDSALYFCASSVVAGGFYEQYFGPGTRLTVT.